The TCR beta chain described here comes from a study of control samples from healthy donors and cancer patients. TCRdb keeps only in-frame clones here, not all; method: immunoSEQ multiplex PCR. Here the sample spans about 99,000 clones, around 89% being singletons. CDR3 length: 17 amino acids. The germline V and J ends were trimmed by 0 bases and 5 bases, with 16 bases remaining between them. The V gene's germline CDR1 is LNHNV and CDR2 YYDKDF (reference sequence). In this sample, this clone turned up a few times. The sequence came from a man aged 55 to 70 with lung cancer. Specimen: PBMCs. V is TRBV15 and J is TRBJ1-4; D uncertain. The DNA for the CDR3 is TGTGCCACCAGCAGAGACTCAAGGTCCGCTCTGAATGAAAAACTGTTTTTT. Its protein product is CATSRDSRSALNEKLFF.